The T cell receptor beta chain under discussion was sequenced for a study of blood T cell repertoires in COVID-19 (dated by TCRdb to the early 2020s). Describing the broader study: Samples covering the acute and convalescent phases of COVID-19 were provided by collaborators in the United States, Italy and Spain. The material from the prospective study consisted of cDNA or gDNA derived from T cells, B-cell-depleted T cells, or PBMCs. Deeply sampled blood TCRbeta repertoires from subjects exposed to, actively infected with, or recovered from COVID-19 were included in the dataset. The repertoires were released in a freely available public database intended as a resource for research on the immune response to SARS-CoV-2. Samples came from the ongoing ImmuneRACE study (first 160 participants) plus 1,254 subjects from 6 global collaborators. The sample metadata nearly always contained a de-identified subject ID, COVID-19 status, age in years and sex. Where available, HLA class I and class II types were obtained from metadata supplied by the sample provider rather than from assay-based typing. The study at large found these results: How much clinical and demographic metadata was included differed by source and by participant, and the metadata was provided uncurated.

In regard to this clone: What antigen it recognizes has not been identified. No much larger clone is present one base from it, and per-base qualities are unavailable.

Another Seattle source contributed samples from volunteer blood donors who had recovered from COVID-19. Whole blood was collected in K2EDTA tubes by collaborating institutions according to the institutions' own protocols. For TCRbeta analysis, collaborators shipped samples in one of three forms: frozen whole blood, isolated PBMCs, or DNA extracted from either of those sample types. TCRbeta CDR3 regions were amplified from genomic DNA by means of the immunoSEQ Assay, a bias-controlled multiplex PCR. Turning to the authors' computational methods: The number of nucleated cells in each sample was estimated from the amplification of reference gene primers within the assay. Sequence reads were collapsed and filtered to measure the absolute abundance of every unique TCRbeta CDR3 rearrangement. For each sample, productive Simpson clonality was calculated by taking the square root of Simpson's diversity index across productive rearrangements. The table comes from immuneACCESS by way of TCRdb, which keeps in-frame sequences with V and J called. Part of the clones is missing from these tables; in studies checked, under half for an unresolved V gene and the rest for unknown reasons. Clone size and V and J calls were adopted from that table, with D and trimming inferred from the DNA. This sample has some 230,000 clones in its table, and approximately 85% of those were observed once. Of the sample, around 3% falls within the top ten clones.

The receptor was isolated from a middle-aged man who had recovered from COVID-19. Sequenced input: peripheral blood.

The CDR3 reads as follows: CASSDRGKGFNEQFF. The DNA sequence is given as TGTGCCAGCAGTGACAGGGGCAAGGGGTTCAATGAGCAGTTCTTC. The V gene is TRBV6-1 and the J gene is TRBJ2-1, with TRBD1 tentatively as D gene (6 bases match). The junction carries 15 bases between V and J, which are trimmed by 3 bases and 6 bases respectively. The germline V gene yields MNHNS for CDR1 and SASEGT for CDR2. The CDR3 sequence holds 15 residues, the cysteine and phenylalanine included. The retained sequence is limited to the CDR3, 45 bases, with the frame set at the first base.